This T cell receptor beta chain comes out of a study of blood T cell repertoires in COVID-19. Turning to the study itself: Collection of acute and convalescent COVID-19 samples took place in the United States, Italy and Spain.

V was pared by 4 bases and J by 1 base, with 8 bases of the junction left unmatched. The CDR3 has 18 residues. CDR1 is MGHRA and CDR2 is YSYEKL in the germline V gene. TCRdb keeps only in-frame clones here, not all; method: immunoSEQ multiplex PCR. The data show just under 150,000 clones, over 70% seen once. The sample comprised peripheral blood. The sequence was obtained from a man over 45 who had recovered from COVID-19. This rearrangement joins TRBV4-1 to TRBJ2-7; 15 bases match TRBD2. The CDR3 reads CASSLKGTSGGPSYEQYF. DNA of the CDR3: TGCGCCAGCAGCCTGAAAGGGACTAGCGGGGGGCCTTCCTACGAGCAGTACTTC.